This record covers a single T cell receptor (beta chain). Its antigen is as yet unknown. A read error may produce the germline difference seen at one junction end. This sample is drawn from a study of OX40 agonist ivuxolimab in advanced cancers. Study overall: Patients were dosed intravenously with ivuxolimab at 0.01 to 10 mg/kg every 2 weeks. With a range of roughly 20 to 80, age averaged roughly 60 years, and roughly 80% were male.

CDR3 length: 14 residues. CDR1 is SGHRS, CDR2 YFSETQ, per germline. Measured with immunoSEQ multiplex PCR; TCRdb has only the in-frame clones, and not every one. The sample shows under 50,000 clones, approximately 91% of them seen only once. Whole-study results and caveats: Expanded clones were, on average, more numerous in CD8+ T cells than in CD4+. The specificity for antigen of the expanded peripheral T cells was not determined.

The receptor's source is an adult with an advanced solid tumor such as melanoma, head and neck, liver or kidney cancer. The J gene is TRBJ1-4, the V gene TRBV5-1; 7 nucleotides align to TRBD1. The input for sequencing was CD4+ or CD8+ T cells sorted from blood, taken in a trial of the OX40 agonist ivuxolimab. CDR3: CAGSSQGSGEKLFF. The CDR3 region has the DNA TGCGCCGGCAGCTCACAGGGGAGCGGTGAAAAACTGTTTTTT. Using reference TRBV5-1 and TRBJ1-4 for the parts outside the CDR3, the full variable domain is KAGVTQTPRYLIKTRGQQVTLSCSPISGHRSVSWYQQTPGQGLQFLFEYFSETQRNKGNFPGRFSGRQFSNSRSEMNVSTLELGDSALYLCAGSSQGSGEKLFFGSGTQLSVL.